The rows below give T cell receptor beta chains drawn from one sample of a study of cytomegalovirus exposure and HLA in healthy donors. Clones were sequenced by immunoSEQ multiplex PCR, and TCRdb holds only the in-frame ones, with some missing. The sample gives 80,000 to 100,000 clones, about 88% of which show up once; around 6% is in the top ten. Specimen: PBMCs. These receptors were obtained from a man between 18 and 35 years old in good health and CMV-seropositive. Both conserved end residues are part of each CDR3. The D gene is left open where the match is weak. Clone size is shown for a subset of rows, as once, few, many or a class of expanded clone.

D gene | J gene | clone size | V gene | CDR3 DNA | CDR3 protein
NA | TRBJ2-1 | NA | TRBV6-5 | TGTGCCAGCAGTGCCCGGGACAATGAGCAGTTCTTC | CASSARDNEQFF
TRBD1 | TRBJ1-5 | NA | TRBV19 | TGTGCCAGTAGTATCCCCGGACAGGGGGCGGGTCAGCCCCAGCATTTT | CASSIPGQGAGQPQHF
NA | TRBJ2-7 | NA | TRBV7-8 | TGTGCCAGCAGCTCAGGGTTCGGCGAGCAGTACTTC | CASSSGFGEQYF
NA | TRBJ2-1 | NA | TRBV18 | TGTGCCAGCTCACCGTTAGACAGCTACAATGAGCAGTTCTTC | CASSPLDSYNEQFF
NA | TRBJ1-1 | NA | TRBV7-2 | TGTGCCAGCAGCCCGAGTACTGAAGCTTTCTTT | CASSPSTEAFF
TRBD2 | TRBJ2-1 | NA | TRBV4-1 | TGCGCCAGCAGCCCCCTAGCGGGAATGAGGGGTAATGAGCAGTTCTTC | CASSPLAGMRGNEQFF
TRBD1 | TRBJ2-1 | few | TRBV23-1 | TGCGCCAGACAGGGGGCTCCTGGGGCCAATGAGCAGTTCTTC | CARQGAPGANEQFF
NA | TRBJ2-5 | once | TRBV9 | TGTGCCAGCAGTCAACAGGGCCAAGAGACCCAGTACTTC | CASSQQGQETQYF
NA | TRBJ2-3 | NA | TRBV6-4 | TGTGCCAGCAGCCCCGGAGGGGGCAGCACAGATACGCAGTATTTT | CASSPGGGSTDTQYF
TRBD2 | TRBJ2-3 | NA | TRBV4-2 | TGTGCCAGCAGCCAATCCGGGACTAGGTTGGTAGCAGATACGCAGTATTTT | CASSQSGTRLVADTQYF
NA | TRBJ2-7 | NA | TRBV6-5 | TGTGCCAGCAGTCCCCCGAGCTCCTACGAGCAGTACTTC | CASSPPSSYEQYF
NA | TRBJ1-2 | NA | TRBV29-1 | TGCAGCGCTGGACAGCCCTCCTATGGCTACACCTTC | CSAGQPSYGYTF
NA | TRBJ2-1 | NA | TRBV7-2 | TGTGCCAGCAGCACGGACAGATACAATGAGCAGTTCTTC | CASSTDRYNEQFF
TRBD2 | TRBJ2-7 | NA | TRBV2 | TGTGCCAGCAGTGAATCGGCGCTTCGGGCTAGCGGGCGCTACGAGCAGTACTTC | CASSESALRASGRYEQYF
TRBD2 | TRBJ2-1 | NA | TRBV23-1 | TGCGCCAGCAGTCAATCGATCTTTTTGTGTCTAGCGGGAGACAATGAGCAGTTCTTC | CASSQSIFLCLAGDNEQFF
TRBD2 | TRBJ2-1 | few | TRBV4-2 | TGTGCCAGCAGCCAAGGTAGAGCGGGGAGGAACCTTAATGAGCAGTTCTTC | CASSQGRAGRNLNEQFF
TRBD1 | TRBJ2-3 | once | TRBV15 | TGTGCCACCAGCAGAGAGGACAGGGGACCCATTGGCACAGATACGCAGTATTTT | CATSREDRGPIGTDTQYF
NA | TRBJ2-1 | NA | TRBV14 | TGTGCCACCGCACCACTAAGCTCCTACAATGAGCAGTTCTTC | CATAPLSSYNEQFF
TRBD1 | TRBJ1-5 | NA | TRBV7-9 | TGTGCCAGCAGCTCAGGGGGCAGTGGGCAGCCCCAGCATTTT | CASSSGGSGQPQHF
NA | TRBJ2-3 | NA | TRBV7-2 | TGTGCCAGCAGCTTAGCTAGACAAACGCAGTATTTT | CASSLARQTQYF
TRBD1 | TRBJ1-1 | NA | TRBV9 | TGTGCCAGCAGCGGACACAGGGGGCTTAGCACTGAAGCTTTCTTT | CASSGHRGLSTEAFF
TRBD1 | TRBJ2-3 | NA | TRBV28 | TGTGCCAGCAGCCTTACCGGGACAGGGTCTTTTGTAGATACGCAGTATTTT | CASSLTGTGSFVDTQYF
NA | TRBJ2-7 | few | TRBV4-2 | TGTGCCAGCAGCCAAGAGTTACGAACTAGTCGCGTCCAAAGCTCCTACGAGCAGTACTTC | CASSQELRTSRVQSSYEQYF
TRBD1 | TRBJ2-7 | NA | TRBV27 | TGTGCCAGCAGTTTGTCGACAGGGTCCTACGAGCAGTACTTC | CASSLSTGSYEQYF
TRBD2 | TRBJ2-7 | NA | TRBV10-3 | TGTGCCGTAAGACTAGCGGGAGGAGACGAGCAGTACTTC | CAVRLAGGDEQYF
NA | TRBJ1-5 | few | TRBV7-9 | TGTGCCAGCAGCTTAAGAGATAGCAATCAGCCCCAGCATTTT | CASSLRDSNQPQHF
TRBD1 | TRBJ1-1 | NA | TRBV12-5 | TGTGCTAGTGTCCTGGACAGGGGGGGAACTGAAGCTTTCTTT | CASVLDRGGTEAFF
NA | TRBJ1-5 | few | TRBV7-2 | TGTGCCAGCAGCTTAAGGGGTAATCAGCCCCAGCATTTT | CASSLRGNQPQHF
TRBD2 | TRBJ2-1 | NA | TRBV4-2 | TGTGCCAGCAGCCAAGATAGCGGGGGCTCCTACAATGAGCAGTTCTTC | CASSQDSGGSYNEQFF
NA | TRBJ2-2 | few | TRBV5-8 | TGTGCCAGCAGCTACGGGGGTGACACCGGGGAGCTGTTTTTT | CASSYGGDTGELFF
TRBD2 | TRBJ2-1 | NA | TRBV28 | TGTGCCAGCAGTTTAGCGGGAGGGAGCTCCTACAATGAGCAGTTCTTC | CASSLAGGSSYNEQFF
TRBD1 | TRBJ2-1 | NA | TRBV27 | TGTGCCAGCAGTCCGACAGGGGGTGAGCAGTTCTTC | CASSPTGGEQFF
TRBD2 | TRBJ2-2 | NA | TRBV7-9 | TGTGCCAGCAGCTTCCCGACTAGCGGGACGAACACCGGGGAGCTGTTTTTT | CASSFPTSGTNTGELFF
NA | TRBJ2-1 | NA | TRBV7-3 | TGTGCCAGCAGCTTAAATCCGGGTAGTACCTCCTACAATGAGCAGTTCTTC | CASSLNPGSTSYNEQFF
NA | TRBJ2-7 | NA | TRBV7-9 | TGTGCCAGCAGCTTTCATGGGGCTTCCTACGAGCAGTACTTC | CASSFHGASYEQYF
NA | TRBJ2-7 | NA | TRBV4-2 | TGTGCCAGCAGCCAATTTGTGGGGGGCTACGAGCAGTACTTC | CASSQFVGGYEQYF
NA | TRBJ2-2 | NA | TRBV2 | TGTGCCAGCAGTGAAGCTGTGGGGCCCGGGGAGCTGTTTTTT | CASSEAVGPGELFF
TRBD2 | TRBJ2-1 | NA | TRBV11-3 | TGTGCCAGCAGCCCCCGACTAGCGGGGATAAACAATGAGCAGTTCTTC | CASSPRLAGINNEQFF
TRBD1 | TRBJ1-3 | NA | TRBV5-1 | TGCGCCAGCAGCTTGGATGGACAGGGCTCCGGAAACACCATATATTTT | CASSLDGQGSGNTIYF
NA | TRBJ1-5 | few | TRBV2 | TGTGCCAGCAGTGATCCTCTAGCTACAGATTTACGGCCCCAGCATTTT | CASSDPLATDLRPQHF